The TCR beta chain described here comes from a study of T cells of healthy individuals. Each CDR3 protein is one row after TCRdb ran MiXCR on the 5' RACE reads. Seen here are 90,000 to 100,000 distinct CDR3 sequences, around 17% observed once, and the top ten hold about 6.2%. V was clipped by 6 bases and J by 7 bases, with 20 bases between them. The CDR3 spans 15 residues. This TCR came from a human donor in good health. This rearrangement joins TRBV12-3 or TRBV12-4 to TRBJ2-3; D perhaps matches TRBD2 (6 bases). The CDR3 nucleotides read TGTGCCAGCAGCTTTGGGGGGAGGCCGAACTATACGCAGTATTTT. Translating gives CASSFGGRPNYTQYF.